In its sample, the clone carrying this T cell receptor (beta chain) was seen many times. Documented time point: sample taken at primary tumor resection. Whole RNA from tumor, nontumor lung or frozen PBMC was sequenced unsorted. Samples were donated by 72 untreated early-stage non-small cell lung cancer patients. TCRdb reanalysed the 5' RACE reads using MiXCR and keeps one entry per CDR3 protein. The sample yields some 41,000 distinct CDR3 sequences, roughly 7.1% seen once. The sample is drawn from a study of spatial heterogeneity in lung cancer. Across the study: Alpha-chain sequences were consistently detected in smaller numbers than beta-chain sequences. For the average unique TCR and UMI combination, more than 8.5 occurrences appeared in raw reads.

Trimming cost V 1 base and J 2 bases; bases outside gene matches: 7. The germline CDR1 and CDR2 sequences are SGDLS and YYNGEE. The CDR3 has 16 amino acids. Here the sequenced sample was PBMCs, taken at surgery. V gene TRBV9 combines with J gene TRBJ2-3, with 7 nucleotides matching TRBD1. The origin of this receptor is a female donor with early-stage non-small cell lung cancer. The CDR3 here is CASSVTGTVSTDTQYF. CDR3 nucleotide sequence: TGTGCCAGCAGCGTAACCGGGACAGTGTCCACAGATACGCAGTATTTT. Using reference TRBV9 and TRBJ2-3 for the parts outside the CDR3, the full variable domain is DSGVTQTPKHLITATGQRVTLRCSPRSGDLSVYWYQQSLDQGLQFLIQYYNGEERAKGNILERFSAQQFPDLHSELNLSSLELGDSALYFCASSVTGTVSTDTQYFGPGTRLTVL.